This T cell receptor (beta chain) is drawn from a study of blood T cell repertoires in COVID-19 (dated by TCRdb to 2020 to 2022). Context from the whole study: The collaborator samples originated in the United States, Italy and Spain and spanned the acute and convalescent phases of COVID-19. Subjects who had been exposed to COVID-19, were actively infected with it, or had recovered from it provided the deeply sampled blood TCRbeta repertoires that made up the dataset. Where available, HLA class I and class II types were obtained from metadata supplied by the sample provider rather than from assay-based typing. The prospective study material was composed of cDNA or gDNA derived from T cells, B-cell-depleted T cells, or PBMCs. The samples were drawn from the first 160 participants of the ongoing ImmuneRACE study and from over a thousand subjects provided by 6 global collaborators. A de-identified subject ID, COVID-19 status, age in years and sex were almost always included in the sample metadata. The repertoires were made available in a free public database intended to serve as a resource for research on the immune response to SARS-CoV-2. On the study overall, not on this receptor specifically: How much clinical and demographic metadata was included differed by source and by participant, and the metadata was provided uncurated.

Note on this clone: Its binding antigen is unknown. Per-base qualities were not stored, and no clone one base away is much larger.

CDR1 and CDR2 were assigned from the germline V gene as SGHDT and YYEEEE. Spanning cysteine to phenylalanine, the CDR3 consists of 13 amino acids. Left in the record is the CDR3 DNA by itself, 39 bases read in frame from the first base. V drops 1 base and J drops 3 bases, leaving 5 bases in between. Collaborating institutions collected whole blood in K2EDTA tubes following their own protocols. Collaborator samples were shipped for TCRbeta analysis as frozen whole blood, isolated PBMCs, or DNA extracted from either sample type. TCRbeta CDR3 regions were amplified from genomic DNA by means of the immunoSEQ Assay, a bias-controlled multiplex PCR. As for how the authors treated the data: Nucleated cell counts per sample were estimated from amplification of reference gene primers within the assay. To quantify the absolute abundance of each unique TCRbeta CDR3 rearrangement, sequence reads were collapsed and filtered. For each sample, productive Simpson clonality was calculated as the square root of Simpson's diversity index over productive rearrangements. TCRdb obtained this table from immuneACCESS and retained in-frame rearrangements with V and J assigned. These tables miss some clones; where compared with another copy, unresolved V genes account for less than half of the shortfall, and the remainder is unexplained. V, J and clone size are taken as reported in that table, and D and trimming were inferred from the DNA itself. This sample comprises fewer than 80,000 clones, roughly 90% of them detected only once. Roughly 15% of the sample is taken by the ten largest.

Rearrangement joined TRBV5-6 to TRBJ2-1; TRBD2 is possibly the D segment (5 matching bases). The TCR comes from a woman aged 80 or over with active or convalescent COVID-19. The sequenced sample was peripheral blood. The DNA reads TGTGCCAGCAGCTTGCGGGGCTACAATGAGCAGTTCTTC. This yields the protein CASSLRGYNEQFF.